This T cell receptor beta chain comes out of a study of cytomegalovirus exposure and HLA in healthy donors. Germline V lookup: CDR1 MNHEY, CDR2 SVGAGI. The CDR3 loop spans 14 amino acids. V was pared by 10 bases and J by 3 bases, with 10 bases of the junction left unmatched. The PCR employed 60 Vbeta primers together with 13 Jbeta primers. The table came from immunoSEQ multiplex PCR; TCRdb's copy has only in-frame clones and leaves some out. The sample has about 73,000 clones, roughly four fifths seen once; the top ten hold under 15%. The sequence derives from a man between 65 and 80 years old in good health and CMV-seronegative. The sample comprised PBMCs. The chain is built from TRBV6-5 and TRBJ2-3, with 7 bases aligning to TRBD2. CDR3 sequence reads: CATSRGLLTDTQYF. As DNA, the CDR3 is TGTGCCACCAGCCGGGGACTATTGACAGATACGCAGTATTTT.